This TCR beta chain comes out of a study of shared clonotypes between healthy human individuals. Study outcomes and limitations: Read depth was anticipated to influence clonotype sharing among donors.

In regard to this clone: What it binds is not known. The identical CDR3 is also encoded by other nucleotide sequences in the sample.

Data came from immunoSEQ multiplex PCR; TCRdb stores just in-frame clones and leaves some out. Of 1,500,000 or so clones in the sample, approximately 98.5% are singletons; the top ten hold 0.36%. V was clipped by 1 base and J by 2 bases, with 5 bases between them. This CDR3 contains 13 residues. Germline CDR1 reads SGHRS; CDR2 reads YFSETQ. The source of this sequence is a man aged 25 to 40 in good health. What was sequenced was naive CD4+ T cells sorted from blood. Specified subset: CD45RA+ positively selected. The V gene is TRBV5-1, the J gene TRBJ2-3, with D uncertain. CDR3 in DNA: TGCGCCAGCAGCTTGCTAGACACAGATACGCAGTATTTT. It is translated as CASSLLDTDTQYF.